Below, 18 T cell receptor beta chains from the same sample are listed, as sequenced in a study of blood T cell repertoires in COVID-19. Using immunoSEQ multiplex PCR, the repertoire was profiled, and TCRdb retains in-frame clones only, with some absent. The table shows 200,000 to 250,000 clones, with 65% to 85% occurring only once. Sequencing was done on a sample of PBMCs or T cells enriched from blood (not recorded which). These receptors all come from a woman aged 55 to 70 who had recovered from COVID-19.

This clone has just a few counts. The chain joins TRBV7-9 to TRBJ2-5; 8 bases are a match to TRBD1. The germline gives CDR1 SEHNR, CDR2 FQNEAQ (reference sequence). The CDR3 runs 14 residues. V gave up 8 bases and J gave up 2 bases; unmatched junction bases: 7. In DNA, the CDR3 is TGTGCCAGCGGAACTCAGGGGGCGCAAGAGACCCAGTACTTC. It yields the protein CASGTQGAQETQYF.

V usage is TRBV28 and J usage is TRBJ2-1, with a possible D match to TRBD1 (6 bases). The germline V and J ends were trimmed by 6 bases and 1 base, with 13 bases remaining between them. The germline gives CDR1 MDHEN, CDR2 SYDVKM. This CDR3 has 15 residues. CDR3 protein: CASRPRGRSYNEQFF. The CDR3 bases are TGTGCCAGCAGACCCAGGGGAAGGTCCTACAATGAGCAGTTCTTC.

The J gene is TRBJ2-7, the V gene TRBV5-4; 7 positions match TRBD2. This CDR3 has 17 residues. V shed 4 bases and J 0 bases; nucleotides not matched to a gene: 13. The germline V gene encodes CDR1 SGHNT and CDR2 YYREEE (reference sequence). In DNA form, the CDR3 reads TGTGCCAGCAGCGCGGACCGGGGCGGGGGATTCTCCTACGAGCAGTACTTC. Translated, it gives CASSADRGGGFSYEQYF.

The V and J genes are TRBV10-3 and TRBJ2-3; 12 nucleotides line up with TRBD2. Germline CDR1 is ENHRY and CDR2 is SYGVKD. This CDR3 has 17 residues. Trimming removed 0 bases from V and 4 bases from J; junction bases left unmatched: 5. The CDR3 DNA reads TGTGCCATCAGTGAGTCTCTGGCTAGCGGGAGGGCAGATACGCAGTATTTT. Its protein is CAISESLASGRADTQYF.

The chain employs TRBV6-1 and TRBJ1-1; D is possibly TRBD1 (5 bases). The germline gives CDR1 MNHNS, CDR2 SASEGT. V lost 0 bases, J lost 4 bases, and 12 bases lay in between. This CDR3 has 15 residues. CDR3 sequence: CASSEAGSGGTEAFF. CDR3 bases: TGTGCCAGCAGTGAAGCGGGCTCCGGGGGCACTGAAGCTTTCTTT.

This clone was seen only once. This chain connects TRBV7-8 to TRBJ1-1, with TRBD1 matching 8 bases. Germline V gene data show CDR1 as SGHVS and CDR2 as FQNEAQ. The CDR3 extends over 17 amino acids. Trimming removed 1 base from V and 5 bases from J; junction bases left unmatched: 12. In DNA, the CDR3 is TGTGCCAGCAGCTTAGTCAGTCCAGGGGGCGCAGGAACTGAAGCTTTCTTT. The encoded protein is CASSLVSPGGAGTEAFF.

The chain employs TRBV19 and TRBJ2-7; 7 bases are shared with TRBD1. Germline V CDR1 and CDR2: LNHDA, SQIVND (reference sequence). The CDR3 has 15 amino acids. J gave up 3 bases and V 8 bases, and 13 bases lay outside the gene matches. CDR3 residues: CASGNTGEGGYEQYF. As DNA, the CDR3 is TGTGCCAGTGGGAACACAGGGGAAGGAGGCTACGAGCAGTACTTC.

With regard to this clone: The same CDR3 also results from other DNA sequences found in this sample. V and J are TRBV7-2 and TRBJ1-6; no firm D call. This CDR3 comprises 13 residues. V dropped 3 bases and J dropped 8 bases, with 8 bases sitting between them. Germline-derived CDR1 and CDR2 are SGHTA and FQGNSA. The CDR3 DNA is TGTGCCAGCAGCTTCGATCGGGATTCACCCCTCCACTTT. Protein: CASSFDRDSPLHF.

This rearrangement joins TRBV14 to TRBJ2-7; D might be TRBD1 (6 bases). The CDR3 length is 15 residues. V lost 0 bases to trimming and J lost 2 bases, with 11 bases between them. CDR1 is SGHDN and CDR2 is FVKESK in the germline V gene. Here the CDR3 DNA reads TGTGCCAGCAGCCAAGAACAGGGCACTACCTACGAGCAGTACTTC. It specifies CASSQEQGTTYEQYF.

The gene calls are TRBV2 and TRBJ1-2; D perhaps matches TRBD1 (6 bases). The germline V and J ends were trimmed by 6 bases and 7 bases, with 21 bases remaining between them. CDR1 is SNHLY, CDR2 FYNNEI, per germline. The CDR3 has 15 residues. The CDR3 spells CASRVRGGNKGGYTF. As DNA, the CDR3 is TGTGCCAGCAGGGTCAGGGGCGGTAATAAGGGTGGCTACACCTTC.

This rearrangement joins TRBV2 to TRBJ2-5, with a weak D call TRBD1 (6 bases). Trimming took off 6 bases at V and 1 base at J, with 9 bases between the two ends. Germline CDR1 reads SNHLY; CDR2 reads FYNNEI. This CDR3 contains 13 residues. This CDR3 is CASRLDSQETQYF. CDR3 coding DNA: TGTGCCAGCAGATTGGACAGCCAAGAGACCCAGTACTTC.

The chain combines TRBV7-8 with TRBJ2-3, with a weak D call TRBD2 (6 bases). This CDR3 has 15 amino acids. Germline V gene lookup returns CDR1 SGHVS and CDR2 FQNEAQ. The V end was cut by 1 base, the J end by 2 bases, with 10 bases between. CDR3 sequence reads: CASSLEGGNTDTQYF. The CDR3, as DNA: TGTGCCAGCAGCTTAGAGGGCGGGAACACAGATACGCAGTATTTT.

V usage is TRBV27 and J usage is TRBJ2-5; 7 positions agree with TRBD1. J gave up 5 bases and V 2 bases, and 8 bases lay outside the gene matches. Germline lookup yields CDR1 MNHEY and CDR2 SMNVEV (reference sequence). The CDR3 has 15 amino acids. CDR3 sequence: CASSLQGRQGETQYF. The CDR3 DNA reads as TGTGCCAGCAGTTTACAAGGACGACAGGGTGAGACCCAGTACTTC.

This chain links TRBV27 with TRBJ1-4, with 8 bases that match TRBD1. Germline values: CDR1 MNHEY, CDR2 SMNVEV (reference sequence). CDR3 length equals 16 residues. V was pared by 3 bases and J by 5 bases, with 8 bases of the junction left unmatched. Here the CDR3 reads CASSFGPTGVNEKLFF. CDR3 DNA sequence: TGTGCCAGCAGTTTTGGCCCGACAGGGGTCAATGAAAAACTGTTTTTT.

The V gene is TRBV3-1 (or the pseudogene TRBV3-2), the J gene TRBJ1-2, with 8 bases matching TRBD1. With 2 bases clipped from V and 2 bases from J, the junction kept 4 bases outside the gene matches. Germline CDR1 and CDR2: LGHDT and YNNKEL (reference sequence). This CDR3 is built from 15 residues. CDR3 nucleotide sequence: TGTGCCAGCAGCCAAAACAGGGGGAGGAACTATGGCTACACCTTC. Translating gives CASSQNRGRNYGYTF.

The chain uses TRBV7-6 and TRBJ2-3; weak D call: TRBD2 (5 bases). Germline CDR1 is SGHVS and CDR2 is FNYEAQ. The CDR3 loop spans 12 amino acids. V lost 5 bases and J 6 bases, leaving 9 bases between the germline ends. The CDR3 region is CASSPGVDTQYF. The CDR3 coding sequence is TGTGCCAGCAGCCCCGGGGTGGATACGCAGTATTTT.

The J gene is TRBJ2-3, the V gene TRBV6-5; 8 nucleotides agree with TRBD2. Germline-derived CDR1 and CDR2 are MNHEY and SVGAGI. After removal of 6 bases from V and 1 base from J, the junction contained 3 bases not matched to a gene. The CDR3 spans 14 residues. CDR3 sequence: CASRQTSGTDTQYF. DNA of the CDR3: TGTGCCAGCAGACAGACTAGCGGCACAGATACGCAGTATTTT.

The chain is built from TRBV18 and TRBJ2-7; 9 bases line up with TRBD1. The V gene's germline CDR1 is KGHSH and CDR2 LQKENI. This CDR3 is built from 16 residues. Losses at the gene ends were 0 bases for V and 4 bases for J; bases not matched to a gene: 7. The CDR3 DNA follows: TGTGCCAGCTCACCACCACAGGGGGCGCGGGGTTACGAGCAGTACTTC. This translates into CASSPPQGARGYEQYF.